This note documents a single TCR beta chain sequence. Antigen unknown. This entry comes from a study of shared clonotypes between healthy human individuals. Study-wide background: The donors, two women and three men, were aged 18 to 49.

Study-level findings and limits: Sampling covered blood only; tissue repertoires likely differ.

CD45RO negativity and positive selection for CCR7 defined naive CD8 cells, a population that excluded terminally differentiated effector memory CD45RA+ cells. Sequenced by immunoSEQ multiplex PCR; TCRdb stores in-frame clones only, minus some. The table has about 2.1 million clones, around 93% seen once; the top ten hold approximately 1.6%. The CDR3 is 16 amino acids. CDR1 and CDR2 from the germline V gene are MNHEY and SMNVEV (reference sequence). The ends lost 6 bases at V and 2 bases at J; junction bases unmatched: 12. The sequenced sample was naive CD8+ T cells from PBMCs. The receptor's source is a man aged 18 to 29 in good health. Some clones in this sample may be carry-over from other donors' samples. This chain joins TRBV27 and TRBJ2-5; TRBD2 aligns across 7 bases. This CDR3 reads CASRKAGESGQETQYF. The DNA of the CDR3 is TGTGCCAGCAGAAAGGCGGGGGAAAGTGGGCAAGAGACCCAGTACTTC.